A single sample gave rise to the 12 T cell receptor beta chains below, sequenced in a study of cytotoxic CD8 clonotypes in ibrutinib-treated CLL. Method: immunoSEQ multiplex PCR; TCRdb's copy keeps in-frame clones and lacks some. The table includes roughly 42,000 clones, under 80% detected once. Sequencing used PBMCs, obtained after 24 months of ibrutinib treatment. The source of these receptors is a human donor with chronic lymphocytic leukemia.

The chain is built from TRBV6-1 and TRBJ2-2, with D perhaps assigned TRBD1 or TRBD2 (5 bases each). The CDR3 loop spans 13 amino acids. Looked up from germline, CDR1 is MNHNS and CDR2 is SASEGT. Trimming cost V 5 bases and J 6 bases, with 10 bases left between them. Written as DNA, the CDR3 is TGTGCCAGCAGTAGAGGGACCGCCGGGGAGCTGTTTTTT. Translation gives CASSRGTAGELFF.

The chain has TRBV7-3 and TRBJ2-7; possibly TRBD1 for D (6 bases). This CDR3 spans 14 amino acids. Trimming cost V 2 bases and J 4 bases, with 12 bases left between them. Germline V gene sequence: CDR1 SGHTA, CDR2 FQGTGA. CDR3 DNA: TGTGCCAGCAGCTTAGGGGGCGCGATATACGAGCAGTACTTC. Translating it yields CASSLGGAIYEQYF. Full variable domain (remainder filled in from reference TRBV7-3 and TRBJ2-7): GAGVSQTPSNKVTEKGKYVELRCDPISGHTALYWYRQSLGQGPEFLIYFQGTGAADDSGLPNDRFFAVRPEGSVSTLKIQRTERGDSAVYLCASSLGGAIYEQYFGPGTRLTVT.

The CDR3 coding sequence is TGCGCCAGCAGCTTCACTTTACAATTGACTAGTGCCTACGAGCAGTACTTC. This codes for CASSFTLQLTSAYEQYF. The rearrangement joins TRBV5-1 to TRBJ2-7, with TRBD2 as a possible D gene (6 bases). The CDR3 has 17 residues. CDR1 SGHRS and CDR2 YFSETQ come from the germline V gene. V lost 2 bases, J lost 2 bases, and 20 bases lay in between.

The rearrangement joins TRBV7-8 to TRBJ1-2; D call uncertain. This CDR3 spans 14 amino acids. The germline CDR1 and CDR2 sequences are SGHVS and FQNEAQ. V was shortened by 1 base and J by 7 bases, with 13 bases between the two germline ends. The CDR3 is CASSLEGGPGGYTF. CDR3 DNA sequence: TGTGCCAGCAGCTTAGAGGGCGGGCCGGGTGGCTACACCTTC. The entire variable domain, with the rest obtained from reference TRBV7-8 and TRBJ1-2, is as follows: GAGVSQSPRYKVAKRGQDVALRCDPISGHVSLFWYQQALGQGPEFLTYFQNEAQLDKSGLPSDRFFAERPEGSVSTLKIQRTQQEDSAVYLCASSLEGGPGGYTFGSGTRLTVV.

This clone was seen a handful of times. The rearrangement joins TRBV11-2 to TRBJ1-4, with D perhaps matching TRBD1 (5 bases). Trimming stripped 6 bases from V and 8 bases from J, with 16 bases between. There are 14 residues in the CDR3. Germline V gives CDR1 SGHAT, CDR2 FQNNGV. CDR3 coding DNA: TGTGCCAGCAGATACACGGGGGGTGGAGAAAAACTGTTTTTT. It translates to CASRYTGGGEKLFF.

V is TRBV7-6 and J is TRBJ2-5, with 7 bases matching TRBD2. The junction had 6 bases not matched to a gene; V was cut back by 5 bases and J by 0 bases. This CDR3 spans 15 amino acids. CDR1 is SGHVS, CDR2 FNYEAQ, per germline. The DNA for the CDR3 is TGTGCCAGCAGCCCCCTGGGGGGGAACCAAGAGACCCAGTACTTC. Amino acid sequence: CASSPLGGNQETQYF.

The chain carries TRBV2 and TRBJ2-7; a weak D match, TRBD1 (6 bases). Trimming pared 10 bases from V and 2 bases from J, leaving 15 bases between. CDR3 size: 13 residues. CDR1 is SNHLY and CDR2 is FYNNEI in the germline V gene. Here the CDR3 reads CATGTGQTYEQYF. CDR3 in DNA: TGTGCCACCGGAACCGGACAGACCTACGAGCAGTACTTC.

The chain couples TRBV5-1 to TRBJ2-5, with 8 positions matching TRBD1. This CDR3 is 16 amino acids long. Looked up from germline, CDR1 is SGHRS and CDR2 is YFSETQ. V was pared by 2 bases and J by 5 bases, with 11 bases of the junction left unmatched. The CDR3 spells CASSFTGQGTLETQYF. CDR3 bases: TGCGCCAGCAGCTTTACCGGACAGGGTACTCTTGAGACCCAGTACTTC.

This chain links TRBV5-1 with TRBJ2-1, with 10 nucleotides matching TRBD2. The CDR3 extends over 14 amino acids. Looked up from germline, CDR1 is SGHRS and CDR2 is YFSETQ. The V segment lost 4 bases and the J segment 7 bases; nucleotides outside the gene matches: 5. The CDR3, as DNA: TGCGCCAGCAGCCACGATAGCGGGAGGAATGAGCAGTTCTTC. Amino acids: CASSHDSGRNEQFF.

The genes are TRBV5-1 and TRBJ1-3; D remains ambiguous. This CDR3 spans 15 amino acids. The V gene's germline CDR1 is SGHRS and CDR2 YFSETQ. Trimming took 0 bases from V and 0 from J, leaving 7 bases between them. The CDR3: CASSLDTSSGNTIYF. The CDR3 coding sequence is TGCGCCAGCAGCTTGGACACATCCTCTGGAAACACCATATATTTT.

CDR3 nucleotides: TGTGCCAGCAGCTCCCGTTGGGGCACCTACAATGAGCAGTTCTTC. The encoded protein is CASSSRWGTYNEQFF. The chain couples TRBV13 to TRBJ2-1, with a weak D call TRBD1 (5 bases). This CDR3 has 15 residues. V dropped 4 bases and J dropped 2 bases, with 12 bases sitting between them. Per germline, CDR1 PRHDT and CDR2 FYEKMQ (reference sequence).

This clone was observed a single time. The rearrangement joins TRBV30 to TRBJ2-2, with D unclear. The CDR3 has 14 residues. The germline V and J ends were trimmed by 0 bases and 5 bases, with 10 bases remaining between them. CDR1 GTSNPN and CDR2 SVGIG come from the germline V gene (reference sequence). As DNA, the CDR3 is TGTGCCTGGAGTGTAGTTCTGAAAACCGGGGAGCTGTTTTTT. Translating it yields CAWSVVLKTGELFF.